The 28 T cell receptor beta chains below come from one sample, sequenced in a study of T cells after yellow fever vaccination. TCRdb re-derived calls from the 5' RACE reads in MiXCR, one entry per CDR3 protein. The sample shows 110,000 to 150,000 distinct CDR3 sequences, roughly 6.7% of them seen only once. The sample consisted of CD4+ T cells sorted from PBMCs, taken 10 days after the yellow fever booster vaccination. The receptors shown here come from a man aged 25 to 40 who received the YFV17D yellow fever vaccine.

This clonotype was found many times. V and J are TRBV6-5 and TRBJ1-5, with TRBD1 identical over 7 bases. Per the germline V gene, CDR1 is MNHEY and CDR2 is SVGAGI. J was trimmed by 3 bases and V by 6 bases; bases with no gene match: 5. There are 14 residues in the CDR3. CDR3: CASSYDRVNQPQHF. Written as DNA, the CDR3 is TGTGCCAGCAGCTACGACAGGGTCAATCAGCCCCAGCATTTT.

At least ten counts were recorded for this clonotype. This rearrangement joins TRBV12-3 or TRBV12-4 to TRBJ1-5; TRBD1 matches 9 bases. With 5 bases clipped from V and 1 base from J, the junction kept 3 bases outside the gene matches. The CDR3 contains 15 residues. The CDR3 coding sequence is TGTGCCAGCAGTACCGGGACAGGGAGCAATCAGCCCCAGCATTTT. It yields the protein CASSTGTGSNQPQHF.

This clonotype showed up many times. The chain carries TRBV28 and TRBJ2-1, with D unresolved. Germline CDR1 and CDR2: MDHEN and SYDVKM. Trimming stripped 4 bases from V and 10 bases from J, with 8 bases between. The CDR3 extends over 11 amino acids. The CDR3: CASSSKWEQFF. The CDR3, as DNA: TGTGCCAGCAGTTCCAAGTGGGAGCAGTTCTTC.

Notes on this clonotype: A much larger clone differs from this one at a single base, so this may be a read error. This chain links TRBV28 with TRBJ1-4; TRBD1 might be the D (5 bases). Germline CDR1 is MDHEN and CDR2 is SYDVKM. The CDR3 is 15 residues long. With 2 bases removed from V and 7 bases from J, the gap between germline ends came to 14 bases. CDR3 residues: CASSLLRVQPEKLFF. In DNA, the CDR3 is TGTGCCAGCAGTTTACTCAGGGTTCAGCCTGAAAAACTGTTTTTT.

This clonotype has a handful of counts. J is TRBJ2-7 and V is TRBV12-3 or TRBV12-4; 8 nucleotides align to TRBD1. There are 15 residues in the CDR3. J gave up 5 bases and V 2 bases, and 8 bases lay outside the gene matches. CDR3 in DNA: TGTGCCAGCAGTTTATCTGGACAGGGTTTCGACGAGCAGTACTTC. Its translation is CASSLSGQGFDEQYF.

Turning to this clonotype: A read error is likely, as this CDR3 ends without the conserved phenylalanine or tryptophan. This sequence joins TRBV6-1 and TRBJ2-7; D assignment may be TRBD1 or TRBD2 (7 bases each). This CDR3 is built from 14 residues. Germline CDR1 reads MNHNS; CDR2 reads SASEGT. Trimming left V 6 bases short and J 4 bases short, with 16 bases between. CDR3 loop: CASRRGTATYEQYL. The CDR3 coding sequence is TGTGCCAGCAGGCGGGGGACAGCCACATACGAGCAGTACCTC.

This clonotype has a handful of counts. The chain is built from TRBV20-1 and TRBJ2-4, with D uncertain. The germline V gene has CDR1 DFQATT and CDR2 SNEGSKA (reference sequence). The CDR3 covers 14 residues. V was pared by 3 bases and J by 4 bases, with 13 bases between. The CDR3 DNA reads TGCAGTGCTAGGTTGGGAACAGCAAAAAACATTCAGTACTTC. Translated, it gives CSARLGTAKNIQYF.

The table lists this clonotype with many counts. The rearrangement uses TRBV21-1 and TRBJ2-7; TRBD1 is the table's D call, not checked against the DNA. TRBV21-1 is noted as a pseudogene. The CDR3 totals 14 residues. The CDR3 sequence is CASRQGVGKVEQYF. CDR3 nucleotides: TGTGCCAGCAGACAGGGTGTAGGGAAAGTCGAGCAGTACTTC.

This clonotype was seen many times. This rearrangement joins TRBV10-3 to TRBJ2-2, with D maybe TRBD1 (7 bases). Trimming cost V 6 bases and J 6 bases, with 11 bases left between them. Germline V gene data show CDR1 as ENHRY and CDR2 as SYGVKD. The CDR3 has 13 amino acids. CDR3 nucleotide sequence: TGTGCCATCAGCGTCAGGGGGGCCGGGGAGCTGTTTTTT. It codes for CAISVRGAGELFF.

Ten or more counts support this clonotype. The chain joins TRBV6-6 to TRBJ1-1; no firm D call. The CDR3 totals 12 residues. Per the germline V gene, CDR1 is MNHNY and CDR2 is SVGAGI (reference sequence). Trimming removed 5 bases from V and 9 bases from J, with 13 bases in between. The CDR3 loop reads CASSRRENQAFF. In nucleotides, the CDR3 is TGTGCCAGCAGTCGCCGGGAAAACCAAGCTTTCTTT.

This clonotype showed up many times. V usage is TRBV5-1 and J usage is TRBJ2-2; D is uncertain. CDR3 length equals 14 residues. V dropped 8 bases and J dropped 7 bases, with 18 bases sitting between them. CDR1 is SGHRS and CDR2 is YFSETQ in the germline V gene. CDR3 DNA sequence: TGCGCCAGTAAACCCCCTGGAGTGAGCGGGGAGCTGTTTTTT. This encodes CASKPPGVSGELFF.

This clonotype has just a few counts. The chain uses TRBV7-9 and TRBJ2-2; maybe TRBD2 (5 bases). The CDR3 contains 13 residues. Germline V lookup: CDR1 SEHNR, CDR2 FQNEAQ (reference sequence). V was cut by 7 bases and J by 3 bases, with 9 bases left in between. The CDR3 DNA reads as TGTGCCAGCAAACGGGGTTACACCGGGGAGCTGTTTTTT. Amino acid sequence: CASKRGYTGELFF.

This clonotype was recorded many times. The J gene is TRBJ2-3, the V gene TRBV6-5; 7 nucleotides align to TRBD2. There are 15 residues in the CDR3. The junction had 4 bases not matched to a gene; V was cut back by 3 bases and J by 1 base. Germline CDR1 and CDR2: MNHEY and SVGAGI. The chain's CDR3 is CASSYGLAGTDTQYF. Here the CDR3 DNA reads TGTGCCAGCAGTTATGGTCTAGCGGGCACAGATACGCAGTATTTT.

This clonotype was counted ten times or more. The V gene is TRBV12-3 or TRBV12-4, the J gene TRBJ1-1; D perhaps matches TRBD1 (6 bases). Deletions cut 5 bases from V and 0 bases from J, with 10 bases between. The CDR3 runs to 14 residues. The CDR3 region has the DNA TGTGCCAGCAGTCACAGGGTGATGAACACTGAAGCTTTCTTT. This encodes CASSHRVMNTEAFF.

There are many counts of this clonotype. The rearrangement joins TRBV29-1 to TRBJ2-1; no reliable D call. Per germline, CDR1 SQVTM and CDR2 ANQGSEA. V dropped 5 bases and J dropped 2 bases, with 7 bases sitting between them. The CDR3 loop spans 12 amino acids. The DNA of the CDR3 is TGCAGCGTTATCCCAGCCTACAATGAGCAGTTCTTC. It specifies CSVIPAYNEQFF.

At least ten counts were recorded for this clonotype. The chain uses TRBV20-1 and TRBJ2-5; weak D call: TRBD1 (6 bases). The CDR3 sequence is 13 residues long. The ends were cut back, 6 bases at V and 2 bases at J, with 13 bases in the middle. Germline V CDR1 and CDR2: DFQATT, SNEGSKA (reference sequence). The CDR3 reads CSATRQVQETQYF. CDR3 in DNA: TGCAGTGCGACCCGACAGGTTCAAGAGACCCAGTACTTC.

This clonotype was counted a few times. This chain connects TRBV3-1 to TRBJ2-5, with 12 bases fitting TRBD2. The germline V gene encodes CDR1 LGHDT and CDR2 YNNKEL (reference sequence). The CDR3 totals 15 residues. V lost 5 bases to trimming and J lost 7 bases; unmatched junction nucleotides: 8. The CDR3 coding sequence is TGTGCCAGCAGCGACCCGGGACTAGCGGGTGGGACCCAGTACTTC. Translating gives CASSDPGLAGGTQYF.

This clonotype was seen a handful of times. V and J are TRBV28 and TRBJ2-7; the D gene could be TRBD1 or TRBD2 (5 bases each). V lost 5 bases to trimming and J lost 2 bases, with 19 bases between them. The CDR3 covers 16 residues. Germline values: CDR1 MDHEN, CDR2 SYDVKM. CDR3 in amino acids: CASSPPGQGGPYEQYF. As DNA, the CDR3 is TGTGCCAGCAGTCCCCCGGGGCAGGGTGGCCCCTACGAGCAGTACTTC.

This clonotype was recorded many times. The chain links TRBV10-3 to TRBJ2-5; D tentatively reads TRBD1 or TRBD2 (5 bases each). The CDR3 covers 14 residues. Deletions cut 2 bases from V and 4 bases from J, with 11 bases between. Germline V gives CDR1 ENHRY, CDR2 SYGVKD. The CDR3 nucleotides are TGTGCCATCAGTGAGACTTCGAGGGGAGAGACCCAGTACTTC. This codes for CAISETSRGETQYF.

Comments on this clonotype: This could be a read error, since a much larger clone is one nucleotide away. The V call is TRBV14, the J call TRBJ2-7; no firm D call. V was pared by 4 bases and J by 1 base, with 8 bases between. The CDR3 has 13 residues. Per germline, CDR1 SGHDN and CDR2 FVKESK. CDR3 residues: CASSRDMSYEQYF. Written as DNA, the CDR3 is TGTGCCAGCAGCCGAGACATGTCCTACGAGCAGTACTTC.

This clonotype was recorded at least ten times. V usage is TRBV7-2 and J usage is TRBJ2-1; 8 bases are shared with TRBD2. CDR1 is SGHTA and CDR2 is FQGNSA in the germline V gene. The junction had 5 bases not matched to a gene; V was cut back by 0 bases and J by 1 base. This CDR3 is 17 amino acids long. CDR3 bases: TGTGCCAGCAGCTTAGCTGGTAGCGGGATATCCTACAATGAGCAGTTCTTC. Translating it yields CASSLAGSGISYNEQFF.

V is TRBV18 and J is TRBJ1-2, with a tentative D call TRBD1 (5 bases). Germline V gene sequence: CDR1 KGHSH, CDR2 LQKENI. The CDR3 contains 14 residues. V gave up 5 bases and J gave up 4 bases, with 14 bases separating them. This CDR3 reads CASSTGATIYGYTF. Written as DNA, the CDR3 is TGTGCCAGCTCAACCGGGGCGACAATCTATGGCTACACCTTC. The variable domain in full, with the rest retrieved from reference TRBV18 and TRBJ1-2, is NAGVMQNPRHLVRRRGQEARLRCSPMKGHSHVYWYRQLPEEGLKFMVYLQKENIIDESGMPKERFSAEFPKEGPSILRIQQVVRGDSAAYFCASSTGATIYGYTFGSGTRLTVV.

This clonotype was recorded many times. The chain has TRBV7-6 and TRBJ2-5; the match to TRBD2 covers 10 bases. V was clipped by 1 base and J by 5 bases; unmatched bases: 7. CDR3 length: 16 amino acids. CDR1 is SGHVS, CDR2 FNYEAQ, per germline. The CDR3 nucleotides read TGTGCCAGCAGCTTAGTGGCTAGCGGGAGAAGCGAGACCCAGTACTTC. This encodes CASSLVASGRSETQYF.

This clonotype showed up many times. The genes are TRBV20-1 and TRBJ1-2; 8 bases align to TRBD1. V was clipped by 6 bases and J by 6 bases; unmatched bases: 15. Germline V lookup: CDR1 DFQATT, CDR2 SNEGSKA (reference sequence). There are 15 residues in the CDR3. CDR3 sequence: CSATVQGAPLNGYTF. The CDR3 coding sequence is TGCAGTGCCACCGTTCAGGGGGCTCCACTCAATGGCTACACCTTC.

The sample holds many counts of this clonotype. This chain uses TRBV29-1 with TRBJ1-2; the D is unclear. The germline V gene has CDR1 SQVTM and CDR2 ANQGSEA. V was shortened by 1 base and J by 4 bases, with 7 bases between the two germline ends. The CDR3 has 12 amino acids. The CDR3 coding sequence is TGCAGCGTTGAAGTGGGCTTCTATGGCTACACCTTC. Translating it yields CSVEVGFYGYTF.

Regarding this clonotype: This may come from a read error, since a much larger clone is one base off. The gene calls are TRBV7-2 and TRBJ2-7; TRBD2 agrees at 14 bases. CDR3 length equals 16 residues. Germline V gene sequence: CDR1 SGHTA, CDR2 FQGNSA. CDR3 coding DNA: TGTGGCAGCAGCGTTGGGACTAGCGGGAGTCGTTACGAGCAGTACTTC. This codes for CGSSVGTSGSRYEQYF. Supplemented by reference TRBV7-2 and TRBJ2-7, the full variable domain reads GAGVSQSPSNKVTEKGKDVELRCDPISGHTALYWYRQSLGQGLEFLIYFQGNSAPDKSGLPSDRFSAERTGGSVSTLTIQRTQQEDSAVYLCGSSVGTSGSRYEQYFGPGTRLTVT.

This clonotype was found a few times. Sequence at one end of the junction differs from germline and may be a read error. The chain carries TRBV7-6 and TRBJ2-7; TRBD1 matches 8 bases. Germline lookup yields CDR1 SGHVS and CDR2 FNYEAQ. The CDR3 spans 14 residues. The CDR3 is CASSRGQASSEQYF. For the CDR3, the DNA is TGTGCCAGCAGCAGGGGACAGGCCTCCTCCGAGCAGTACTTC.

This clonotype was recorded many times. The chain has TRBV2 and TRBJ2-5, with D tentatively TRBD2 (6 bases). CDR1 is SNHLY and CDR2 is FYNNEI in the germline V gene. This CDR3 has 14 residues. The ends were cut back, 4 bases at V and 0 bases at J, with 9 bases in the middle. The CDR3 protein is CASSATRNQETQYF. The CDR3 coding sequence is TGTGCCAGCAGTGCGACTAGGAACCAAGAGACCCAGTACTTC.